This is a list of T cell receptor beta chains from one sample in a study of blood T cells in healthy people across ages. TCRdb re-analysed the 5' RACE reads in MiXCR, keeping a single row per CDR3 protein. The table has about 1 million distinct CDR3 sequences, 40% to 45% seen once; the top ten hold about 20%. The sample taken for sequencing was blood. The source of these receptors is a woman in her fifties or sixties in good health. Both conserved end residues are part of each CDR3. The order of the fields is clone size, D gene, V gene, J gene, CDR3 DNA, CDR3 protein. D genes are given only for firm matches. Clone sizes are given selectively: once, few, many, or a class where the clone is expanded.

few	TRBD1	TRBV7-2	TRBJ2-7	TGTGCCAGCAGAAATTCCGGGACAGGGGTTACCTACGAGCAGTACTTC	CASRNSGTGVTYEQYF
.	TRBD1	TRBV29-1	TRBJ1-5	TGCAGCGTTGAAGAACAGGGGAGTAATCAGCCCCAGCATTTT	CSVEEQGSNQPQHF
.	.	TRBV5-6	TRBJ2-3	TGTGCCAGCAGCAGCGGACAATACACAGATACGCAGTATTTT	CASSSGQYTDTQYF
few	TRBD2	TRBV27	TRBJ2-1	TGTGCCAGCACCTTGAGACTAGCGGGGGGGGGAGACTACAATGAGCAGTTCTTC	CASTLRLAGGGDYNEQFF
.	TRBD2	TRBV2	TRBJ2-7	TGTGCCAGCTCCGACGGGGGGAGGGCCTCCTACGAGCAGTACTTC	CASSDGGRASYEQYF
.	TRBD1	TRBV25-1	TRBJ2-5	TGTGCCAGCAGCTCCCGAGGGGGGACAGGGCTCGAGACCCAGTACTTC	CASSSRGGTGLETQYF
.	.	TRBV4-1	TRBJ1-1	TGCGCCATCGGGCCAGACACGAACACTGAAGCTTTCTTT	CAIGPDTNTEAFF
.	TRBD1	TRBV7-9	TRBJ1-2	TGTGCCAGCAGCTTAATTCAGGGGGATGGCTACACCTTC	CASSLIQGDGYTF
.	TRBD2	TRBV6-1	TRBJ2-7	TGTGCCAGCAGTGAATCAAGAGGACTAGCGGGAGGAATTTACGAGCAGTACTTC	CASSESRGLAGGIYEQYF
few	TRBD2	TRBV12-3/TRBV12-4	TRBJ2-5	TGTGCCAGCAGTTTACTAGCGGGAACGAAGACCCAGTACTTC	CASSLLAGTKTQYF
few	.	TRBV6-4	TRBJ1-1	TGTGCCAGCAGGGGAGCTGAAGCTTTCTTT	CASRGAEAFF
.	.	TRBV6-5	TRBJ2-7	TGTGCCAGCATCTCAAGCAGATTCAACCCCTACGAGCAGTACTTC	CASISSRFNPYEQYF
few	.	TRBV3-1	TRBJ2-6	TGTGCCAGCAGCCGATCCACACCCGGGGTCAACTCTGGGGCCAACGTCCTGACTTTC	CASSRSTPGVNSGANVLTF
.	TRBD2	TRBV11-3	TRBJ2-3	TGTGCCAGCAGCCTTAGCGGGATAATGGATACGCAGTATTTT	CASSLSGIMDTQYF
.	TRBD2	TRBV20-1	TRBJ2-5	TGCAGTGTACCGGGACTAGTTGAGACCCAGTACTTC	CSVPGLVETQYF
few	.	TRBV10-3	TRBJ2-3	TGTGCCATCAGTGAGTCGTCCCGGGTAGTTACAGATACGCAGTATTTT	CAISESSRVVTDTQYF
.	.	TRBV6-6	TRBJ1-4	TGTGCCAGCAGAACGTCAGGGTCAACTAATGAAAAACTGTTTTTT	CASRTSGSTNEKLFF
.	TRBD2	TRBV27	TRBJ2-1	TGTGCCAGCAGTCGATTAGCGGGAGGGGCAGGCAATGAGCAGTTCTTC	CASSRLAGGAGNEQFF
.	.	TRBV29-1	TRBJ2-1	TGCAGCGTTTGGAGCGGCGCCAATGAGCAGTTCTTC	CSVWSGANEQFF
once	.	TRBV30	TRBJ2-7	TGTGCCTGGAGTGTACCGGGGCTGGGATACGAGCAGTACTTC	CAWSVPGLGYEQYF
.	.	TRBV21-1	TRBJ2-7	TGTGCCAGCACCTCCACACGCGTCATTTCCTACGAGCAGTACTTC	CASTSTRVISYEQYF
once	TRBD2	TRBV20-1	TRBJ2-5	TGCAGTGCTAGACAACTAGCGGGCGGGGAGACCCAGTACTTC	CSARQLAGGETQYF
many	.	TRBV5-1	TRBJ2-7	TGCGCCAGCAGCTCCCGGGACGGATTCTACGAGCAGTACTTC	CASSSRDGFYEQYF
.	.	TRBV24-1	TRBJ2-1	TGTGTCACCAGTGACCCCGAGGAGGGATCCAATGAGCAGTTCTTC	CVTSDPEEGSNEQFF
few	.	TRBV30	TRBJ2-3	TGTGCCTGGAGCGAGGGACATACGACAGATACGCAGTATTTT	CAWSEGHTTDTQYF
once	.	TRBV10-3	TRBJ2-5	TGTGCCATCAGTGAGGTGGGGGCTCAAGAGACCCAGTACTTC	CAISEVGAQETQYF
once	TRBD1	TRBV2	TRBJ1-5	TGTGCCAGTCAAGGGACAGTGAATCAGCCCCAGCATTTT	CASQGTVNQPQHF
many	.	TRBV29-1	TRBJ2-7	TGCAGCGTTGGGGGGGGGCGAATCTCCTACGAGCAGTACTTC	CSVGGGRISYEQYF
.	TRBD1	TRBV27	TRBJ1-6	TGTGCCAGCAGTTTAGGGACAGGGGGCTATTCACCCCTCCACTTT	CASSLGTGGYSPLHF
few	.	TRBV24-1	TRBJ2-7	TGTGCCACCAGTGATACAGACAGGACTTACGAGCAGTACTTC	CATSDTDRTYEQYF
.	TRBD2	TRBV2	TRBJ2-5	TGTGCCAGCAGTGTAGGACTAGCGGGAGGGGTGCAGTACTTC	CASSVGLAGGVQYF
.	.	TRBV27	TRBJ2-1	TGTGCCAGCAGACATACAGGTAGCTCCTACAATGAGCAGTTCTTC	CASRHTGSSYNEQFF
.	.	TRBV5-1	TRBJ1-2	TGCGCCAGCAGCATTGACGGGTCTAACTATGGCTACACCTTC	CASSIDGSNYGYTF
.	.	TRBV28	TRBJ2-4	TGTGCCAGCAGCAGGGGACCCCGAGCCAAAAACATTCAGTACTTC	CASSRGPRAKNIQYF
.	.	TRBV12-3/TRBV12-4	TRBJ2-3	TGTGCCAGCAGTTTAGTCGGTACATCGCAGTATTTT	CASSLVGTSQYF
few	.	TRBV6-5	TRBJ2-3	TGTGCCAGCAGAACCAACGGTCTCACAGATACGCAGTATTTT	CASRTNGLTDTQYF
.	.	TRBV10-3	TRBJ2-7	TGTGCCATCAGTGAGGGGGACACCTACGAGCAGTACTTC	CAISEGDTYEQYF
.	.	TRBV9	TRBJ2-4	TGTGCCAGCAGTGGAAGGGCACCGACTGGGAAAAACATTCAGTACTTC	CASSGRAPTGKNIQYF
once	TRBD1	TRBV11-2	TRBJ1-4	TGTGCCAGCAGCTTAAGGGCCATCGAGGACAGGGCTGAAAAACTGTTTTTT	CASSLRAIEDRAEKLFF
once	TRBD2	TRBV7-8	TRBJ2-7	TGTGCCAGCAGCTTAGGACTAGCGGGAGATATGGGGGACGAGCAGTACTTC	CASSLGLAGDMGDEQYF
few	.	TRBV27	TRBJ2-5	TGTGCCAGCAGTTTGACAGGGAGGCAAGAGACCCAGTACTTC	CASSLTGRQETQYF
.	TRBD1	TRBV20-1	TRBJ2-4	TGCAGTGCTCACGGACAGGGGGCTGATGTAAACATTCAGTACTTC	CSAHGQGADVNIQYF
.	.	TRBV6-1	TRBJ2-1	TGTGCCAGCAGTGCTCATGAGCAGTTCTTC	CASSAHEQFF
few	.	TRBV28	TRBJ2-3	TGCGCCAGCAGGACGGAAGATACGCAGTATTTT	CASRTEDTQYF
few	.	TRBV18	TRBJ2-7	TGTGCCAGCTCACCGACCCCGGACCACTACGAGCAGTACTTC	CASSPTPDHYEQYF
.	TRBD1	TRBV20-1	TRBJ2-7	TGCAGTGCTAGGTTCCCCCGGACAGGGGCCCCCTACGAGCAGTACTTC	CSARFPRTGAPYEQYF
.	TRBD1	TRBV7-9	TRBJ2-1	TGTGCCAGCAGCCGGGGGACAGGGTGGAACAATGAGCAGTTCTTC	CASSRGTGWNNEQFF
once	.	TRBV7-9	TRBJ2-5	TGTGCCAGCAGCTTAACCTCAACAGGGACCGGAGAGACCCAGTACTTC	CASSLTSTGTGETQYF
few	.	TRBV5-1	TRBJ2-7	TGCGCCAGCAGCTTTACCCTCCGGGATACCTACGAGCAGTACTTC	CASSFTLRDTYEQYF
.	TRBD2	TRBV6-5	TRBJ2-1	TGTGCCAGCAGTTACGATCCCTCGGGAGGGCCAGGGAATGAGCAGTTCTTC	CASSYDPSGGPGNEQFF
.	.	TRBV23-1	TRBJ1-6	TGCGCCAGCAGTCCCCGACAGTATATGAATAATTCACCCCTCCACTTT	CASSPRQYMNNSPLHF
once	TRBD2	TRBV20-1	TRBJ2-7	TGCAGTGCTAGAGATAGGCTAGCGGGGGGATTGGGTGAGCAGTACTTC	CSARDRLAGGLGEQYF
many	.	TRBV3-1	TRBJ1-2	TGTGCCAGCAGCCCCAGGGAAAACTATGGCTACACCTTC	CASSPRENYGYTF
.	TRBD1	TRBV9	TRBJ2-5	TGTGCCAGTGGTCCGGGACAGGGTTCTAATGAGCAGTACTTC	CASGPGQGSNEQYF
few	TRBD2	TRBV27	TRBJ2-1	TGTGCCAGCAGTTTCTTAGCGGGGATCCCTTACAATGAGCAGTTCTTC	CASSFLAGIPYNEQFF